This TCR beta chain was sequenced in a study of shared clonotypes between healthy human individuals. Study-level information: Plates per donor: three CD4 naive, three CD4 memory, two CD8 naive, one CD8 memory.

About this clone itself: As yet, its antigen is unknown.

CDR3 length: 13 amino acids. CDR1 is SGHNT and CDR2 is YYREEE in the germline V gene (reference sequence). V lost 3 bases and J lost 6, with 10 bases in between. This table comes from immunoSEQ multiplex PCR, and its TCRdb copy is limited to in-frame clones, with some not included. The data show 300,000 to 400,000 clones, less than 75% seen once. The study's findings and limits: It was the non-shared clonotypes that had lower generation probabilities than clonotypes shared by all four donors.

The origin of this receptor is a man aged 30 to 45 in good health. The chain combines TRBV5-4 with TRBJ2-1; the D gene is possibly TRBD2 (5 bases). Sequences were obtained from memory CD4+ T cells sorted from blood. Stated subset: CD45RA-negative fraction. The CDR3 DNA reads TGTGCCAGCAGCTCCCAACTAGTCAATGAGCAGTTCTTC. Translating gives CASSSQLVNEQFF.